This T cell receptor (beta chain) was observed in a study of shared clonotypes between healthy human individuals. Study-level findings and limits: Researchers found naive subsets generally carried larger estimated richness than memory subsets.

Trimming cost V 6 bases and J 6 bases, with 17 bases left between them. The CDR3 totals 14 residues. Germline-derived CDR1 and CDR2 are SNHLY and FYNNEI. Some clones are missing from TCRdb's copy, which holds only in-frame ones; the method was immunoSEQ multiplex PCR. The table lists roughly 2.5 million clones, roughly 92% of them singletons. With regard to this clone: As yet, its antigen is unknown.

V is TRBV2 and J is TRBJ1-1; possibly TRBD1 for D (5 bases). The sequenced sample consisted of naive CD4+ T cells sorted from blood. The sample's subset: CD45RA+ positively selected. The source of this sequence is a man younger than 35 in good health. The CDR3 sequence: CASSTPLAGSEAFF. CDR3 coding DNA: TGTGCCAGCAGCACCCCCCTAGCAGGGTCTGAAGCTTTCTTT.